This TCR beta chain was retrieved from a study of PD-L1 blockade in urothelial cancer (TCRdb year 2017). Regarding the complete study: Therapy was started around 2014 for all patients, and atezolizumab 1,200 mg was administered intravenously every 3 weeks. About 90% of the 29 patients were identified as males with urothelial cancer of bladder origin, and a prior smoking history was reported by 18 of 29 patients. An ECOG performance status of 0 or 1 was recorded for the patients, and 0 to 3 prior chemotherapy regimens had been received by the patients. Blood samples were analyzed at 3 weeks after treatment start (second dose) and at 6 weeks after treatment start. Blood samples yielded a median of approximately 150,000 T cells and more than 80,000 unique TCRs, with median clonality roughly 0.085. Somatic, immune and clinical correlates of response to PD-L1 blockade with atezolizumab in urothelial cancer were the focus of an exploratory multi-omic analysis. TCR sequencing covered pretreatment tumor samples and matched, serially collected peripheral blood taken before and after atezolizumab treatment. Durable clinical benefit meant progression-free survival longer than 6 months, and TCR features were also tested against progression-free and overall survival. In the same patients, whole exome sequencing and RNA sequencing of pretreatment tumors were performed in addition to TCR sequencing. Nine patients reached durable clinical benefit, while 15 to 25 patients did not. Pretreatment blood TCR-seq was available for under 35 patients, at least one posttreatment blood collection was obtained for about 25 patients, and tumor TCR-seq was available for about 25 patients. On the study overall, not on this receptor specifically: Small sample size (n ≈ 27) and many exploratory analyses mean the results are intended to be hypothesis-generating. Improved progression-free and overall survival was found to be associated with pretreatment peripheral blood TCR clonality below the median. Patients with durable benefit showed greater expansion of tumor-associated TCR clones in peripheral blood 3 weeks after starting treatment (n ≈ 23, p = 0.022).

Each PCR received spiked-in synthetic TCR analog templates so that absolute template abundance could be estimated from read counts. The immunoSEQ assay used bias-controlled V and J gene primers to amplify TCRbeta CDR3 regions from genomic DNA. Rearranged TCRbeta segments were sequenced at approximately 20X coverage. In the source study's methods: Clustering was used to correct sequencing errors, and CDR3s were annotated against IMGT so that V, D and J genes could be assigned. Downstream analyses used only productive TCRbeta rearrangements and left out out-of-frame or stop-codon sequences. Clonality was computed as one minus Shannon entropy normalized by the log of the number of unique productive sequences. Clones differing between time points or between blood and tumor were identified using Fisher's exact test with Benjamini-Hochberg correction, with an adjusted p below 0.01 applied as the threshold. The source is immuneACCESS, and TCRdb retained only in-frame sequences with V and J called. Part of the clones is not carried over; for the studies checked, unresolved V genes explain less than half of this, and the remainder is unexplained. The V and J calls and the clone size are those of that table, but D and trimming were determined from the DNA. The sample contains roughly 24,000 clones, around nine tenths of them found a single time. The ten largest account for 11% of the sample.

A remark on this clone: What this receptor recognizes is not known. No clone much larger than this one lies a single base away; base qualities are absent.

The time point label corresponds to: peripheral blood 6 weeks after treatment start. The cohort comprised about 30 patients with locally advanced or metastatic urothelial carcinoma treated at Memorial Sloan Kettering on a trial protocol. Peripheral blood mononuclear cells were collected pretreatment and during treatment, with between 1 and 8 total time points per patient. The Qiagen DNeasy Blood extraction kit was used to purify genomic DNA from total PBMCs and tumor samples. PBMCs were collected pretreatment and during treatment, and were isolated and stored as previously described. Sequenced material: PBMCs, taken around atezolizumab (anti-PD-L1) treatment. This clonotype was sampled from a woman in her sixties or seventies with urothelial cancer.

This receptor has the CDR3 CASSWTPLGLAGSTNEQFF. The nucleotide sequence is TGTGCCAGCAGTTGGACCCCCCTTGGACTAGCGGGGAGTACAAATGAGCAGTTCTTC. The chain couples TRBV28 to TRBJ2-1, with 12 bases in between that match TRBD2. V and J are trimmed by 4 bases and 7 bases, and the gene matches miss 17 bases of the junction. The CDR3 runs 19 residues from the cysteine to the phenylalanine. CDR3 DNA is the only sequence kept; it has 57 bases, read in frame from the first base. CDR1 and CDR2, per the germline V gene, are MDHEN and SYDVKM.